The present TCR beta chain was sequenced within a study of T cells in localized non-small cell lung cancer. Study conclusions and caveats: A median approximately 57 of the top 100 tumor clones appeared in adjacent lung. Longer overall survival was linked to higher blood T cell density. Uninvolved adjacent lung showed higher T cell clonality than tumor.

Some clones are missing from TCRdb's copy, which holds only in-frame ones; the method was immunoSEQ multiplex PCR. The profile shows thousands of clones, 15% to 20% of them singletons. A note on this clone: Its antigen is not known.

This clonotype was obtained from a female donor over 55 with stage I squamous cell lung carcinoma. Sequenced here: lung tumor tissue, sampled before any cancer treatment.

CDR3 nucleotides: TGCGCCAGCAGCCAGAGACAGGGGGCTTCAGATACGCAGTATTTT. Encoded protein: CASSQRQGASDTQYF. V is TRBV5-1 and J is TRBJ2-3; 10 bases match TRBD1. This CDR3 region has 15 residues. Trimming at V came to 4 bases and at J to 4 bases, leaving 6 bases not matched to a gene. CDR1 and CDR2 (germline): SGHRS, YFSETQ.